This is a list of T cell receptor beta chains from one sample in a study of blood T cell repertoires in COVID-19. Assay: immunoSEQ multiplex PCR; the TCRdb copy retains only in-frame clones and omits some. The sample has fewer than 35,000 clones, roughly 89% seen once; the top ten hold 4.9%. Input material: peripheral blood. Receptors were obtained from a man in his 70s with active COVID-19. CDR3s include the opening cysteine and the closing phenylalanine or tryptophan. The order of the fields is CDR3 protein, CDR3 DNA, V gene, clone size, J gene, D gene. The D gene is left open where the match is weak. A clone size is listed for some rows: how often the clone was seen (once, few, many), or a class if it is expanded.

CASSLGQINYGYTF,TGTGCCAGCAGCTTAGGGCAGATTAACTATGGCTACACCTTC,TRBV7-2,-,TRBJ1-2,-
CASSSLGGRETQYF,TGTGCCAGCAGCTCCCTTGGGGGGAGGGAGACCCAGTACTTC,TRBV3-1/TRBV3-2,-,TRBJ2-5,-
CASIGDSLAEQYF,TGTGCCAGCATCGGGGACAGTTTGGCCGAGCAGTACTTC,TRBV7-9,-,TRBJ2-7,TRBD1
CASSKHGGVPADTQYF,TGTGCCAGCAGCAAACATGGGGGGGTCCCGGCAGATACGCAGTATTTT,TRBV5-5,-,TRBJ2-3,TRBD2
CASSVAPGISGNTIYF,TGTGCCAGCAGCGTAGCTCCGGGTATCTCTGGAAACACCATATATTTT,TRBV9,-,TRBJ1-3,-
CAWTRGDSYNEQFF,TGTGCCTGGACCAGGGGGGATTCCTACAATGAGCAGTTCTTC,TRBV30,-,TRBJ2-1,-
CASTLNLSQRDWSNQPQHF,TGTGCCAGCACCCTAAACCTCAGTCAGAGAGACTGGAGCAATCAGCCCCAGCATTTT,TRBV2,-,TRBJ1-5,-
CASSTAGTQAFF,TGTGCCAGCAGCACTGCCGGGACTCAAGCTTTCTTT,TRBV5-4,-,TRBJ1-1,-
CASSLEGAGANVLTF,TGTGCCAGCAGCTTAGAGGGGGCTGGGGCCAACGTCCTGACTTTC,TRBV5-8,-,TRBJ2-6,-
CASSIWRTDSPLHF,TGTGCCAGTAGTATATGGCGGACTGATTCACCCCTCCACTTT,TRBV19,-,TRBJ1-6,-
CASSVGSGGVTNYGYTF,TGTGCCAGCAGCGTAGGCAGTGGGGGGGTTACTAACTATGGCTACACCTTC,TRBV9,-,TRBJ1-2,-
CASRGGYNSPLHF,TGTGCCAGCAGGGGGGGATATAATTCACCCCTCCACTTT,TRBV2,-,TRBJ1-6,-
CASRETGGSQPQHF,TGCGCCAGCAGGGAGACAGGGGGAAGTCAGCCCCAGCATTTT,TRBV5-1,few,TRBJ1-5,TRBD1
CASRPGQGDSPLHF,TGTGCCAGCAGACCGGGACAGGGAGATTCACCCCTCCACTTT,TRBV19,few,TRBJ1-6,TRBD1
CATSSRTGGSYNEQFF,TGTGCCACCAGCAGCAGGACGGGGGGCTCCTACAATGAGCAGTTCTTC,TRBV15,-,TRBJ2-1,TRBD2
CASSEGYSNTGELFF,TGCGCCAGCAGCGAAGGGTACTCGAACACCGGGGAGCTGTTTTTT,TRBV4-1,-,TRBJ2-2,-
CASSDRTSGDTTDTQYF,TGTGCCAGCAGTGACCGGACTAGCGGGGATACCACAGATACGCAGTATTTT,TRBV6-2/TRBV6-3,-,TRBJ2-3,TRBD2
CASRTGEGQETQYF,TGTGCCAGCAGGACAGGGGAGGGGCAAGAGACCCAGTACTTC,TRBV2,-,TRBJ2-5,-
CASSLEVVAGGADTQYF,TGCGCCAGCAGCTTGGAGGTGGTAGCGGGGGGTGCAGATACGCAGTATTTT,TRBV5-1,-,TRBJ2-3,TRBD2
CASSEVLVGGGEQYF,TGTGCCAGCAGTGAAGTTCTCGTGGGAGGGGGCGAGCAGTACTTC,TRBV2,-,TRBJ2-7,-
CASSSAAGENSPLHF,TGTGCCAGCAGTTCCGCCGCAGGGGAGAATTCACCCCTCCACTTT,TRBV6-2/TRBV6-3,-,TRBJ1-6,-
CASSISFGNTIYF,TGTGCCAGCAGTATATCCTTTGGAAACACCATATATTTT,TRBV6-5,-,TRBJ1-3,-
CASSFGVRGGGFTDTQYF,TGTGCCAGCAGTTTTGGAGTCAGAGGGGGGGGGTTCACAGATACGCAGTATTTT,TRBV6-2/TRBV6-3,medium-sized,TRBJ2-3,-
CASSSSDRGLDTQYF,TGTGCCAGCAGTTCGTCCGACAGGGGGCTGGATACGCAGTATTTT,TRBV5-4,-,TRBJ2-3,TRBD1
CASSLTGNNEKLFF,TGTGCCAGCAGTTTGACGGGTAATAATGAAAAACTGTTTTTT,TRBV6-5,-,TRBJ1-4,-
CASSPRQAGDSPLHF,TGCGCCAGCAGCCCCCGACAGGCCGGCGATTCACCCCTCCACTTT,TRBV4-3,-,TRBJ1-6,-
CASRHSGESTDTQYF,TGTGCCAGCAGGCATAGCGGGGAAAGCACAGATACGCAGTATTTT,TRBV2,-,TRBJ2-3,TRBD2
CSGILTGQGEQYF,TGCAGCGGGATATTGACAGGGCAGGGCGAGCAGTACTTC,TRBV29-1,-,TRBJ2-7,TRBD1
CASSEGQGVYNSPLHF,TGTGCCAGCAGCGAGGGACAGGGGGTCTATAATTCACCCCTCCACTTT,TRBV3-1/TRBV3-2,-,TRBJ1-6,TRBD1
CASSFGGGNVGELFF,TGTGCCAGCAGCTTCGGCGGGGGGAACGTTGGGGAGCTGTTTTTT,TRBV5-4,-,TRBJ2-2,TRBD2
CASSEEGNTGELFF,TGCGCCAGCAGCGAGGAGGGGAACACCGGGGAGCTGTTTTTT,TRBV5-1,-,TRBJ2-2,-
CASTPRGGSPLHF,TGTGCCAGCACCCCTCGGGGAGGCTCACCCCTCCACTTT,TRBV6-5,-,TRBJ1-6,-
CASSYGRGGYEQYF,TGTGCCAGCAGTTACGGGCGGGGGGGCTACGAGCAGTACTTC,TRBV6-2/TRBV6-3,-,TRBJ2-7,TRBD2
CASSFLGSSYNEQFF,TGTGCCAGCAGCTTTTTGGGCAGCTCCTACAATGAGCAGTTCTTC,TRBV5-8,-,TRBJ2-1,-
CASSFSGESSYNEQFF,TGTGCCAGCAGCTTTAGCGGGGAAAGCTCCTACAATGAGCAGTTCTTC,TRBV11-3,-,TRBJ2-1,TRBD2
CASSMRGGGAVTYNEQFF,TGTGCCAGTAGTATGCGTGGCGGGGGGGCCGTGACCTACAATGAGCAGTTCTTC,TRBV19,once,TRBJ2-1,TRBD2
CASRDRAESETQYF,TGTGCCTCCCGGGACAGGGCCGAATCGGAGACCCAGTACTTC,TRBV2,-,TRBJ2-5,TRBD1
CASRITRASSYNEQFF,TGTGCCAGTAGGATAACTAGGGCGAGCTCCTACAATGAGCAGTTCTTC,TRBV19,-,TRBJ2-1,-
CASSLPQENQPQHF,TGTGCCAGCAGCTTGCCTCAGGAAAATCAGCCCCAGCATTTT,TRBV7-2,-,TRBJ1-5,-
CASSEGTYTDTQYF,TGTGCCAGCAGTGAAGGGACTTACACAGATACGCAGTATTTT,TRBV2,-,TRBJ2-3,-
CASSPRSGYNEQFF,TGTGCCAGCTCACCCCGGTCGGGGTACAATGAGCAGTTCTTC,TRBV18,-,TRBJ2-1,-
CASGADGYNEQFF,TGTGCCAGTGGGGCCGACGGCTACAATGAGCAGTTCTTC,TRBV19,-,TRBJ2-1,-
CASSEYGEVNTEAFF,TGTGCCAGCAGTGAATACGGGGAAGTGAACACTGAAGCTTTCTTT,TRBV6-1,-,TRBJ1-1,-
CASSQERGGAETQYF,TGTGCCAGCAGCCAAGAACGCGGGGGGGCGGAGACCCAGTACTTC,TRBV4-2,-,TRBJ2-5,TRBD2
CASTEGHALSSEVF,TGTGCCAGCACCGAAGGCCACGCTCTATCATCTGAGGTCTTT,TRBV9,-,TRBJ1-1,-
CATSDGQGQSSYNEQFF,TGTGCCACCAGCGACGGACAGGGACAGAGCTCCTACAATGAGCAGTTCTTC,TRBV24-1,once,TRBJ2-1,TRBD1
CASSIGGQKLFF,TGTGCCAGTAGTATCGGGGGGCAAAAACTGTTTTTT,TRBV19,once,TRBJ1-4,-
CASSRGGPEYGYTF,TGCGCCAGCAGCCGCGGGGGGCCTGAGTATGGCTACACCTTC,TRBV4-3,-,TRBJ1-2,-
CASSGRGWDPRGAYYGYTF,TGTGCCAGCAGTGGGCGGGGGTGGGACCCAAGAGGGGCGTACTATGGCTACACCTTC,TRBV27,-,TRBJ1-2,-
CASSSWTDYNEQFF,TGTGCCAGCAGTTCTTGGACAGATTACAATGAGCAGTTCTTC,TRBV27,-,TRBJ2-1,-
CASSQVAGQTSYEQYF,TGCGCCAGCAGCCAAGTGGCGGGTCAAACCTCCTACGAGCAGTACTTC,TRBV4-1,-,TRBJ2-7,-
CASSYVWATGGAGYEQYF,TGTGCCAGCAGTTACGTATGGGCGACAGGGGGCGCAGGGTACGAGCAGTACTTC,TRBV6-2/TRBV6-3,-,TRBJ2-7,TRBD1
CASSGGDSSYNEQFF,TGTGCCAGCAGTGGGGGGGATAGCTCCTACAATGAGCAGTTCTTC,TRBV6-2/TRBV6-3,few,TRBJ2-1,TRBD2
CASSATGQGLRNTIYF,TGTGCCAGCAGTGCGACCGGACAGGGTTTAAGAAACACCATATATTTT,TRBV28,few,TRBJ1-3,TRBD1
CASSPWGQGDGYTF,TGTGCCAGTAGTCCGTGGGGACAGGGGGATGGCTACACCTTC,TRBV19,-,TRBJ1-2,TRBD1